Listed below are T cell receptor beta chains from one sample, sequenced in a study of early T cells in non-severe SARS-CoV-2 infection. From the 5' RACE reads, TCRdb called clonotypes with MiXCR, one entry per CDR3 protein. The sample lists around 44,000 distinct CDR3 sequences; 8.5% to 10% were seen once. The specimen was whole blood. These receptors were taken from an adult who was a healthcare worker with PCR-confirmed SARS-CoV-2 infection or an uninfected control (not recorded which). CDR3s include the opening cysteine and the closing phenylalanine or tryptophan. A D gene is named only where the DNA matches it firmly. Clone size is stated in some rows and not others, as once, few, many or a class when expanded.

size: many
D: -
length: 14
V: TRBV3-1
J: TRBJ1-1
CDR3: CASSRGQHNTEAFF
DNA: TGTGCCAGCAGCCGCGGACAGCATAACACTGAAGCTTTCTTT

size: -
D: TRBD2
length: 15
V: TRBV2
J: TRBJ2-1
CDR3: CASSRRTSDYDEQFF
DNA: TGTGCCAGCTCTCGTCGGACTAGCGACTACGATGAGCAGTTCTTC

size: few
D: -
length: 14
V: TRBV7-9
J: TRBJ2-7
CDR3: CASSLVGRSYEQYF
DNA: TGTGCCAGCAGCTTAGTCGGACGGAGCTACGAGCAGTACTTC

size: few
D: TRBD1
length: 13
V: TRBV29-1
J: TRBJ2-1
CDR3: CSVAGTAIYEQFF
DNA: TGCAGCGTTGCTGGGACAGCCATCTATGAGCAGTTCTTC

size: few
D: TRBD2
length: 16
V: TRBV7-6
J: TRBJ2-3
CDR3: CASSASGSLGGDTQYF
DNA: TGTGCCTCGTCTGCTAGCGGGAGTCTTGGGGGAGATACGCAGTATTTT

size: medium-sized
D: -
length: 14
V: TRBV28
J: TRBJ1-6
CDR3: CASSPTGLGSPLHF
DNA: TGTGCCAGCAGCCCCACAGGGTTGGGTTCACCCCTCCACTTT

size: many
D: -
length: 16
V: TRBV7-8
J: TRBJ1-6
CDR3: CASSPGVGGYNSPLHF
DNA: TGTGCCAGCAGCCCCGGAGTTGGTGGCTATAATTCACCCCTCCACTTT

size: -
D: -
length: 14
V: TRBV29-1
J: TRBJ1-3
CDR3: CSVWGGDSGNTIYF
DNA: TGCAGCGTTTGGGGGGGAGATTCCGGAAACACCATATATTTT

size: many
D: TRBD2
length: 17
V: TRBV6-5
J: TRBJ2-3
CDR3: CASSSPTSLKVPDTQYF
DNA: TGTGCCAGCAGTTCGCCGACTAGCTTGAAAGTCCCAGATACGCAGTATTTT

size: -
D: -
length: 16
V: TRBV27
J: TRBJ1-5
CDR3: CASMAGIDNSNQPQHF
DNA: TGTGCCAGCATGGCAGGGATTGATAATAGCAATCAGCCCCAGCATTTT

size: few
D: -
length: 16
V: TRBV2
J: TRBJ2-1
CDR3: CASSGGGGFPDNEQFF
DNA: TGTGCCAGCAGCGGAGGTGGGGGGTTCCCGGACAATGAGCAGTTCTTC

size: few
D: -
length: 14
V: TRBV5-6
J: TRBJ2-2
CDR3: CASIVQGDTGELFF
DNA: TGTGCCAGCATCGTACAGGGCGACACCGGGGAGCTGTTTTTT

size: -
D: -
length: 12
V: TRBV25-1
J: TRBJ2-6
CDR3: CASSFGANVLTF
DNA: TGTGCCAGCAGTTTTGGGGCCAACGTCCTGACTTTC

size: -
D: TRBD2
length: 16
V: TRBV9
J: TRBJ2-5
CDR3: CASSALGTSGEGTQYF
DNA: TGTGCCAGCAGCGCCCTCGGGACTAGCGGGGAAGGGACCCAGTACTTC

size: many
D: -
length: 15
V: TRBV7-6
J: TRBJ2-5
CDR3: CASSSGSGSLETQYF
DNA: TGTGCCAGCAGCTCAGGCAGTGGCTCTCTGGAGACCCAGTACTTC

size: many
D: -
length: 16
V: TRBV7-9
J: TRBJ1-2
CDR3: CASSLGKTLNLYGYTF
DNA: TGTGCCAGCAGCTTAGGCAAGACACTCAATTTGTATGGCTACACCTTC

size: many
D: -
length: 17
V: TRBV25-1
J: TRBJ2-7
CDR3: CASSEYPQGHSSYEQYF
DNA: TGTGCCAGCAGTGAATATCCCCAGGGACACTCCTCCTACGAGCAGTACTTC

size: few
D: TRBD1
length: 17
V: TRBV5-1
J: TRBJ1-1
CDR3: CASSSTRTGGVETEAFF
DNA: TGCGCCAGCAGCTCCACCCGGACAGGGGGCGTTGAAACTGAAGCTTTCTTT

size: many
D: TRBD2
length: 16
V: TRBV7-6
J: TRBJ2-7
CDR3: CASSLALAGDLVEQYF
DNA: TGTGCCAGCAGCTTAGCCTTAGCGGGAGACCTCGTCGAGCAGTACTTC

size: few
D: -
length: 15
V: TRBV5-1
J: TRBJ2-2
CDR3: CASSLFSGNTGELFF
DNA: TGCGCCAGCAGCTTGTTCAGCGGGAACACCGGGGAGCTGTTTTTT

size: once
D: -
length: 15
V: TRBV12-3/TRBV12-4
J: TRBJ1-1
CDR3: CASSPPGTMNTEAFF
DNA: TGTGCCAGCAGCCCACCGGGGACCATGAACACTGAAGCTTTCTTT

size: many
D: -
length: 10
V: TRBV20-1
J: TRBJ2-5
CDR3: CSVPPQTQYF
DNA: TGCAGTGTTCCCCCCCAGACCCAGTACTTC

size: few
D: -
length: 14
V: TRBV20-1
J: TRBJ2-4
CDR3: CSASREHGQNIQYF
DNA: TGCAGTGCTAGTCGGGAACATGGACAAAACATTCAGTACTTC

size: few
D: TRBD1
length: 14
V: TRBV4-2
J: TRBJ1-4
CDR3: CASSQGQGTEKLFF
DNA: TGTGCCAGCAGCCAAGGACAGGGGACTGAAAAACTGTTTTTT

size: -
D: -
length: 15
V: TRBV5-8
J: TRBJ2-7
CDR3: CASSYQLGLGYEQYF
DNA: TGTGCCAGCAGCTACCAACTAGGGCTGGGGTACGAGCAGTACTTC

size: few
D: -
length: 11
V: TRBV6-5
J: TRBJ2-7
CDR3: CASTRAGEQYF
DNA: TGTGCCAGCACCCGGGCGGGAGAGCAGTACTTC

size: many
D: TRBD2
length: 13
V: TRBV20-1
J: TRBJ2-2
CDR3: CSARGTSGGELFF
DNA: TGCAGTGCTAGAGGGACTAGCGGCGGGGAGCTGTTTTTT

size: -
D: -
length: 15
V: TRBV3-1
J: TRBJ2-2
CDR3: CASSQEGTLSGELFF
DNA: TGTGCCAGCAGCCAAGAAGGGACACTTTCCGGGGAGCTGTTTTTT

size: many
D: -
length: 17
V: TRBV5-1
J: TRBJ2-1
CDR3: CASSLADSTSSYNEQFF
DNA: TGCGCCAGCAGCTTGGCGGACTCAACGAGCTCCTACAATGAGCAGTTCTTC

size: many
D: TRBD1
length: 17
V: TRBV7-9
J: TRBJ2-6
CDR3: CASSSAGTGPGANVLTF
DNA: TGTGCCAGCAGCTCGGCCGGGACAGGGCCCGGGGCCAACGTCCTGACTTTC

size: few
D: -
length: 11
V: TRBV29-1
J: TRBJ2-1
CDR3: CSVEYDNEQFF
DNA: TGCAGCGTTGAATACGACAATGAGCAGTTCTTC

size: -
D: TRBD1
length: 13
V: TRBV5-5
J: TRBJ1-2
CDR3: CASSSLTGTGYTF
DNA: TGTGCCAGCAGCTCCCTGACAGGGACTGGCTACACCTTC

size: -
D: TRBD1
length: 16
V: TRBV6-5
J: TRBJ1-2
CDR3: CASSYTGRTGNYGYTF
DNA: TGTGCCAGCAGTTACACGGGAAGGACAGGGAACTATGGCTACACCTTC

size: many
D: TRBD1
length: 15
V: TRBV20-1
J: TRBJ2-7
CDR3: CSAWNRDRLTYEQYF
DNA: TGCAGTGCTTGGAACCGGGACAGACTAACCTACGAGCAGTACTTC

size: few
D: -
length: 13
V: TRBV29-1
J: TRBJ1-1
CDR3: CSAALNQDTEAFF
DNA: TGCAGCGCCGCACTTAACCAGGACACTGAAGCTTTCTTT

size: many
D: TRBD2
length: 18
V: TRBV20-1
J: TRBJ2-1
CDR3: CSARDRLAGVLRSNEQFF
DNA: TGCAGTGCTAGAGATCGGCTAGCGGGAGTCTTAAGGTCCAATGAGCAGTTCTTC

size: -
D: TRBD2
length: 14
V: TRBV10-3
J: TRBJ2-7
CDR3: CAISSSSGTYEQYF
DNA: TGTGCCATCAGTTCCTCTAGCGGGACCTACGAGCAGTACTTC

size: many
D: -
length: 12
V: TRBV29-1
J: TRBJ2-7
CDR3: CSALSGGAEQYF
DNA: TGCAGCGCCCTCTCCGGAGGGGCCGAGCAGTACTTC

size: medium-sized
D: -
length: 17
V: TRBV29-1
J: TRBJ2-6
CDR3: CSVYSHGRASGANVLTF
DNA: TGCAGCGTTTATTCCCACGGCAGGGCCTCTGGGGCCAACGTCCTGACTTTC

size: few
D: TRBD1
length: 16
V: TRBV7-9
J: TRBJ1-2
CDR3: CASSGAGTDYNYGYTF
DNA: TGTGCCAGCAGCGGGGCGGGGACAGATTATAACTATGGCTACACCTTC

size: -
D: TRBD2
length: 14
V: TRBV27
J: TRBJ2-7
CDR3: CASSFSAGAYEQYF
DNA: TGTGCCAGCAGTTTTTCCGCGGGGGCCTACGAGCAGTACTTC

size: few
D: -
length: 11
V: TRBV27
J: TRBJ1-1
CDR3: CASSFGSEAFF
DNA: TGTGCCAGCAGTTTTGGGAGTGAAGCTTTCTTT

size: many
D: -
length: 15
V: TRBV7-9
J: TRBJ2-7
CDR3: CASSFRQDSSYEQYF
DNA: TGTGCCAGCAGCTTCCGACAGGACAGCTCCTACGAGCAGTACTTC

size: few
D: -
length: 16
V: TRBV15
J: TRBJ2-2
CDR3: CATGYGGRLNTGELFF
DNA: TGTGCCACCGGATACGGAGGGCGACTTAACACCGGGGAGCTGTTTTTT

size: few
D: -
length: 12
V: TRBV30
J: TRBJ1-2
CDR3: CAWSVPGYGYTF
DNA: TGTGCCTGGAGTGTTCCCGGCTATGGCTACACCTTC

size: many
D: TRBD1
length: 14
V: TRBV7-9
J: TRBJ1-1
CDR3: CASSLDGQGKGAFF
DNA: TGTGCCAGCAGCCTTGACGGACAGGGTAAGGGAGCTTTCTTT

size: -
D: -
length: 18
V: TRBV11-2
J: TRBJ2-3
CDR3: CASSGQGHGGGDTDTQYF
DNA: TGTGCCAGCAGCGGTCAGGGTCATGGGGGTGGGGACACAGATACGCAGTATTTT

size: -
D: TRBD1
length: 14
V: TRBV11-2
J: TRBJ2-5
CDR3: CASSSGQSQETQYF
DNA: TGTGCCAGCAGCTCGGGACAGTCCCAAGAGACCCAGTACTTC

size: many
D: TRBD1
length: 17
V: TRBV5-1
J: TRBJ1-4
CDR3: CASSSSTGVPEREKLFF
DNA: TGCGCCAGCAGCTCTTCGACAGGGGTTCCTGAGCGGGAAAAACTGTTTTTT

size: -
D: TRBD1
length: 13
V: TRBV29-1
J: TRBJ2-7
CDR3: CSAGGQGAREQYF
DNA: TGCAGCGCCGGGGGACAGGGGGCGAGAGAGCAGTACTTC

size: many
D: -
length: 15
V: TRBV5-6
J: TRBJ1-1
CDR3: CASTLDGPRNTEAFF
DNA: TGTGCCAGCACTCTAGACGGCCCGAGGAACACTGAAGCTTTCTTT

size: few
D: -
length: 14
V: TRBV27
J: TRBJ2-7
CDR3: CASSRGGLGAEQYF
DNA: TGTGCCAGCAGCAGGGGGGGGCTCGGGGCCGAGCAGTACTTC

size: many
D: -
length: 13
V: TRBV20-1
J: TRBJ1-3
CDR3: CSALGPLGNTIYF
DNA: TGCAGTGCTCTGGGACCGCTCGGAAACACCATATATTTT

size: many
D: -
length: 16
V: TRBV4-1
J: TRBJ1-5
CDR3: CASSRELGRDNQPQHF
DNA: TGCGCCAGCAGCCGCGAATTGGGACGGGACAATCAGCCCCAGCATTTT

size: many
D: -
length: 13
V: TRBV10-1
J: TRBJ2-1
CDR3: CASMDGPGNEQFF
DNA: TGCGCCAGCATGGACGGCCCCGGGAATGAGCAGTTCTTC

size: -
D: -
length: 11
V: TRBV10-2
J: TRBJ2-1
CDR3: CASSRGAEQFF
DNA: TGCGCCAGCAGCAGGGGGGCTGAGCAGTTCTTC

size: few
D: -
length: 15
V: TRBV30
J: TRBJ1-5
CDR3: CAWGPWAESNQPQHF
DNA: TGTGCCTGGGGGCCCTGGGCAGAATCCAATCAGCCCCAGCATTTT

size: -
D: TRBD2
length: 16
V: TRBV27
J: TRBJ2-1
CDR3: CASSPPEGLAINEQFF
DNA: TGTGCCAGCAGCCCTCCGGAGGGACTAGCAATCAATGAGCAGTTCTTC

size: -
D: TRBD2
length: 13
V: TRBV28
J: TRBJ2-1
CDR3: CVAGASGFNEQFF
DNA: TGTGTCGCGGGGGCTAGCGGGTTTAATGAGCAGTTCTTC

size: many
D: TRBD2
length: 16
V: TRBV4-1
J: TRBJ2-3
CDR3: CASSQEGTSDTDTQYF
DNA: TGCGCCAGCAGCCAAGAGGGGACTAGTGACACAGATACGCAGTATTTT